This T cell receptor beta chain was documented in a study of blood T cell repertoires in COVID-19. Turning to the study itself: COVID-19 samples collected from the United States, Italy and Spain covered acute and convalescent phases. T cells, B-cell-depleted T cells, or PBMCs supplied cDNA or gDNA.

Methods used by the authors: Reference gene primer amplification gave nucleated cell count estimates. Method: immunoSEQ multiplex PCR; TCRdb's copy keeps in-frame clones and lacks some. V, J and clone size derive from that table, while D and trimming were established from the DNA sequence. The sample carries 60,000 to 90,000 clones, around 80% recorded once. The germline V gene encodes CDR1 SGHTA and CDR2 FQGNSA. Trimming cost V 0 bases and J 3 bases, with 9 bases left between them. CDR3 size: 15 residues. The V call is TRBV7-2, the J call TRBJ2-1; TRBD2 might be the D (6 bases). The source of this sequence is a man in his sixties with active or convalescent COVID-19. Sequencing used peripheral blood. The CDR3 nucleotides read TGTGCCAGCAGCTTAGCGGGGGGATACTACAATGAGCAGTTCTTC. Protein sequence: CASSLAGGYYNEQFF.